This T cell receptor (beta chain) was sequenced during a study of CD8+ T cells in alopecia areata. Study overall: It was 6 to 18 months of tofacitinib, and then there were 6 months off drug.

This clone showed up just a few times. Extracted RNA was reverse transcribed, and the resulting cDNA served as sequencing template. TCRdb's table, derived via immunoSEQ multiplex PCR, lists solely in-frame clones and lacks some. Altogether some 110,000 clones are present, around two fifths being singletons, with the ten largest covering over 3%. Starting from PBMCs, sorting isolated CD4+ and CD8+ T cells. The germline CDR1 and CDR2 sequences are SQVTM and ANQGSEA. This CDR3 has 12 amino acids. V lost 3 bases and J lost 0, with 3 bases in between. V usage is TRBV29-1 and J usage is TRBJ1-5; D uncertain. Material: CD4+ T cells sorted from blood. This clonotype originated in a human donor with alopecia areata. The CDR3 region has the DNA TGCAGCGTTGACGCTAGCAATCAGCCCCAGCATTTT. Encoded protein: CSVDASNQPQHF.